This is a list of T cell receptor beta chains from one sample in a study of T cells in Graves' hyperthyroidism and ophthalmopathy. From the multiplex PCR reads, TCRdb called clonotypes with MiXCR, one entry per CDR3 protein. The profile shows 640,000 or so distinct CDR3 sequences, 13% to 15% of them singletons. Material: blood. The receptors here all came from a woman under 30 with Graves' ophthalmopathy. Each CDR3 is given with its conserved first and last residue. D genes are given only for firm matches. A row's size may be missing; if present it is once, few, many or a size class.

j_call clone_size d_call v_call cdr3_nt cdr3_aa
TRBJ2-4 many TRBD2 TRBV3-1 TGTGCCAGCAGCCACGGGGGGAACATTCAGTACTTC CASSHGGNIQYF
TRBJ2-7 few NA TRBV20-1 TGCAGTGCTAGAGATTGGGGCGGGAACGAGCAGTACTTC CSARDWGGNEQYF
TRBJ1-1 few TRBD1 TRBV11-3 TGTGCCAGCAGCGAAAGGGACAGGGGAATTGGTACTGAAGCTTTCTTT CASSERDRGIGTEAFF
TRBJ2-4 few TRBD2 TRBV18 TGTGCCAGCTCACCCGGGACTAGCGGGAGGATTGGAAACATTCAGTACTTC CASSPGTSGRIGNIQYF
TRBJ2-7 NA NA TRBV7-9 TGTGCCAGCAGCCAGATTCAGGACTGGGGCTACGAGCAGTACTTC CASSQIQDWGYEQYF
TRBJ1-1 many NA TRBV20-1 TGCAGTGCTAGAGCGAGGTCTACTGAAGCTTTCTTT CSARARSTEAFF
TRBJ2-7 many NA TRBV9 TGTGCCAGCAGCGTAGCAGTAGGGACTGACTACGAGCAGTACTTC CASSVAVGTDYEQYF
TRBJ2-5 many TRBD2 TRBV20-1 TGCAGTGCTAGCGGGGGGATTGGGCCACAAGAGACCCAGTACTTC CSASGGIGPQETQYF
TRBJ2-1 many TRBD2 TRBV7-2 TGTGCCAGCAGCTTACGGGAGCGGGAAGTCTACAATGAGCAGTTCTTC CASSLREREVYNEQFF
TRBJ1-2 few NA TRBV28 TGTGCCAGCAGTTCCCCCTTTGAGTTTTACTATGGCTACACCTTC CASSSPFEFYYGYTF
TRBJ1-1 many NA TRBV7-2 TGTGCCAGCAGCCCAGCCCAAGGCTTGAACACTGAAGCTTTCTTT CASSPAQGLNTEAFF
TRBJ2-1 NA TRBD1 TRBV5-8 TGTGCCAGCAGCCTATTTGGACAGGGCGGCTCCTACAATGAGCAGTTCTTC CASSLFGQGGSYNEQFF
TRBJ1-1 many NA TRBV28 TGTGCCAGCAGTACCCTTGGGGCCTTAAGCGACACTGAAGCTTTCTTT CASSTLGALSDTEAFF
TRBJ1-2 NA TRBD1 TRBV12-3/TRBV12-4 TGTGCCAGCAGTTCCGGTCGGACAGGGGGCAGGGATGGCTACACCTTC CASSSGRTGGRDGYTF
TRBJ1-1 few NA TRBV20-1 TGCAGGGCTATACCTCTGATGAACACTGAAGCTTTCTTT CRAIPLMNTEAFF
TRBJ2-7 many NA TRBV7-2 TGTGCCACCAGGTGGTCCTACGAGCAGTACTTC CATRWSYEQYF
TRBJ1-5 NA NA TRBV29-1 TGCAGCGTTTCTAGGGGCCCCGGCCGCAATCAGCCCCAGCATTTT CSVSRGPGRNQPQHF
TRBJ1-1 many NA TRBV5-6 TGTGCCAGCAGCTTGCAGGGTCTCTCCGGCACTGAAGCTTTCTTT CASSLQGLSGTEAFF
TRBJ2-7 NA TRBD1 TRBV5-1 TGCGCCAGCAGCGAAAACAGGGGGCGGGAGCAGTACTTC CASSENRGREQYF
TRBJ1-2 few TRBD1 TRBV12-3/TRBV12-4 TGTGCCAGCAGTCCTCAGGCAGGACAGGGTTACTCATGGGGCTACACCTTC CASSPQAGQGYSWGYTF
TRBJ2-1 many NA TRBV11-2 TGTGCCAGCAGCTTAGGCGCAGGGGAAAATGATGAGCAGTTCTTC CASSLGAGENDEQFF
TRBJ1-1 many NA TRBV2 TGTGCCAGCAGAAGGCTGGGAGGCGGGGCTGAAGCTTTCTTT CASRRLGGGAEAFF
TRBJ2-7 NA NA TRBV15 TGTGCCACCAGCTCAAGCTCCTACGAGCAGTACTTC CATSSSSYEQYF
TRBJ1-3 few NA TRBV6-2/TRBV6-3 TGTGCCAGCAGTTACGGCATGTCGCGTTCTGGAAACACCATATATTTT CASSYGMSRSGNTIYF
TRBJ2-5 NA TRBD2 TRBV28 TGTGCCAGCATTGGGGCTAGCGGGAGGGAGACCCAGTACTTC CASIGASGRETQYF
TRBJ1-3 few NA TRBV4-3 TGCGCCAGCAGCCGCCACCAGGAACCTGGAAACACCATATATTTT CASSRHQEPGNTIYF
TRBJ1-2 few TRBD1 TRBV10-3 TGTGCCATCAGTGAGACCCAATCAGGGGGCAACTATGGCTACACCTTC CAISETQSGGNYGYTF
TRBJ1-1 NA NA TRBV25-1 TGTGCCAGCAGGATGTCTCGCACCGAAGCTGAAGCTTTCTTT CASRMSRTEAEAFF
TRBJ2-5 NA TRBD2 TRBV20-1 TGCAGTGCTAGGCTATCGACTAGCGGAGCCCAGTACTTC CSARLSTSGAQYF
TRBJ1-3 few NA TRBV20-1 TGCAGTGCTAGAGATTCGGAGGGCTACTCTGGAAACACCATATATTTT CSARDSEGYSGNTIYF
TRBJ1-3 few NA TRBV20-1 TGCAGTGCTAGAGACAGCATCTCTGGAAACACCATATATTTT CSARDSISGNTIYF
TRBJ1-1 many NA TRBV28 TGTGCCGCGACCGGAGGGGTGAACACTGAAGCTTTCTTT CAATGGVNTEAFF
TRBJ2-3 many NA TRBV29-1 TGCAGCGTTGAGGCCCTGGGTCCGGGAATGAGCACAGATACGCAGTATTTT CSVEALGPGMSTDTQYF
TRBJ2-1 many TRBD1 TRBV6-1 TGTGCCAGCAGTGAAAAGACAGGGGGGTACAATGAGCAGTTCTTC CASSEKTGGYNEQFF
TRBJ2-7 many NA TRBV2 TGTGCGATTACACCGGACAGGGACTACTACGAGCAGTACTTC CAITPDRDYYEQYF
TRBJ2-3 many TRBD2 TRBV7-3 TGTGCCAGCAGCCCGGGAGGGCCTAGCACAGATACGCAGTATTTT CASSPGGPSTDTQYF
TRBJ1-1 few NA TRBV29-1 TGCAGCGTTGACCAGGCAGGGTTCACTGCTTTCTTT CSVDQAGFTAFF
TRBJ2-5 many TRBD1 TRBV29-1 TGCAGCGTACCGCCGGGACAGGGGTTAGAGACCCAGTACTTC CSVPPGQGLETQYF
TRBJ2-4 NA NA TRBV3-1 TGTGCCAGTCATGACGGATCACCCGGAGAGAGAAACATTCAGTACTTC CASHDGSPGERNIQYF
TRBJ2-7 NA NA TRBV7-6 TGTGCCAGCAGCCAAGATGTGGGGGACTTCACCTTCGACTACGAGCAGTACTTC CASSQDVGDFTFDYEQYF
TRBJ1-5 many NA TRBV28 TGTGCCAGCAGTCCACGCCCGGGGGGTCAGCCCCAGCATTTT CASSPRPGGQPQHF
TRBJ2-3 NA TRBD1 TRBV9 TGTGCCAGCAGCAAAGTTGGGGGACAGGGCACAGATACGCAGTATTTT CASSKVGGQGTDTQYF
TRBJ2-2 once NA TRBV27 TGTGCCAGCGGGGCCAATGGGCTACCGAACACCGGGGAGTTGTTTTTT CASGANGLPNTGELFF
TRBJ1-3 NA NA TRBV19 TGTGCCAGTAGTATGGGCAGGGCTGGAAACACCATATATTTT CASSMGRAGNTIYF
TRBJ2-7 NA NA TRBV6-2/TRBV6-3 TGTGCCAGCAGTTACGTTCCCACCACCCGCCGCGAGCAGTACTTC CASSYVPTTRREQYF
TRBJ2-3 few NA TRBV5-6 TGTGCCAGCAGCTTTGTTAAAGGGACAACGGATACGCAGTATTTT CASSFVKGTTDTQYF
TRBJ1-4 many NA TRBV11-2 TGTGCCAGCAGCCCCGGCTTTAATGAAAAACTGTTTTTT CASSPGFNEKLFF
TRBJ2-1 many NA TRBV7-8 TGTGCCAGCAGCCAAGCTCGGGGATTTAGCTCCTACAATGAGCAGTTCTTC CASSQARGFSSYNEQFF
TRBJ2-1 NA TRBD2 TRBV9 TGTGCCAGCAGCCCTTATGTCGGGACTAGCGGGAGAGGTGAGCAGTTCTTC CASSPYVGTSGRGEQFF